The rows below give T cell receptor beta chains drawn from one sample of a study of beta chain features in type 1 diabetes. Repertoires were generated with immunoSEQ multiplex PCR, while TCRdb's copy carries only in-frame clones and drops some. The data hold hundreds of thousands of clones, with roughly 11% observed a single time. Sequencing input: naive CD4+ T cells from blood. Receptor source: a woman aged 30 to 39 in good health. Both conserved end residues are part of each CDR3. D genes are given only for firm matches. Size tells how often a clone was seen (once, few, many) or the class of an expanded clone, and some rows leave it out.

D gene,J gene,clone size,V gene,CDR3 length,CDR3 protein,CDR3 DNA
.,TRBJ2-5,.,TRBV19,14,CASSHTGVSETQYF,TGTGCCAGTTCACATACGGGGGTATCGGAGACCCAGTACTTC
.,TRBJ2-1,few,TRBV7-3,12,CASSLPGDSQFF,TGTGCCAGCAGCCTTCCGGGGGATTCCCAGTTCTTC
.,TRBJ2-2,.,TRBV5-6,12,CASSSYTGELFF,TGTGCCAGCAGCTCCTACACCGGGGAGCTGTTTTTT
.,TRBJ2-2,few,TRBV7-3,17,CASSLTGQGPNTGELFF,TGTGCCAGCAGCTTAACGGGGCAGGGCCCGAACACCGGGGAGCTGTTTTTT
.,TRBJ2-1,few,TRBV21-1,14,CASSKDRANNEQFF,TGTGCCAGCAGCAAAGACAGGGCCAACAATGAGCAGTTCTTC
.,TRBJ1-2,few,TRBV4-2,12,CASSQVGDGYTF,TGTGCCAGCAGCCAAGTAGGGGATGGCTACACCTTC
TRBD1,TRBJ2-2,.,TRBV10-2,16,CASQDGYRGNTGELFF,TGCGCCAGCCAGGACGGATACAGGGGGAACACCGGGGAGCTGTTTTTT
.,TRBJ2-7,few,TRBV4-3,14,CASSRGGAEAEQYF,TGCGCCAGCAGCCGGGGGGGCGCGGAGGCCGAGCAGTACTTC
.,TRBJ1-4,few,TRBV7-9,15,CASSIGTSTNEKLFF,TGTGCCAGCAGCATTGGGACATCAACTAATGAAAAACTGTTTTTT
TRBD2,TRBJ2-5,.,TRBV19,18,CASSTQPSAGGPQETQYF,TGTGCCAGTAGTACCCAACCTTCAGCGGGAGGGCCACAAGAGACCCAGTACTTC
.,TRBJ2-7,few,TRBV28,13,CASSGRIFSEQYF,TGTGCCAGCTCAGGCAGGATCTTCTCCGAGCAGTACTTC
.,TRBJ2-3,few,TRBV4-2,16,CASSPGVGGRTDTQYF,TGTGCCAGCAGCCCCGGTGTAGGGGGACGCACAGATACGCAGTATTTT
TRBD2,TRBJ2-5,once,TRBV4-2,21,CASSQEELGLAGGPGRETQYF,TGTGCCAGCAGCCAAGAGGAGCTAGGACTAGCGGGAGGGCCGGGTCGAGAGACCCAGTACTTC
TRBD1,TRBJ1-2,few,TRBV25-1,14,CATGRTGSNYGYTF,TGTGCCACCGGAAGGACAGGGTCGAACTATGGCTACACCTTC
TRBD2,TRBJ2-2,.,TRBV28,13,CASGAGDTGELFF,TGTGCCAGCGGAGCGGGGGACACCGGGGAGCTGTTTTTT
.,TRBJ2-1,few,TRBV7-2,14,CASSSVSPFNEQFF,TGTGCCAGCAGCTCCGTCTCCCCGTTCAATGAGCAGTTCTTC
.,TRBJ1-5,few,TRBV2,14,CASRPQGVVQPQHF,TGTGCCAGCAGACCACAGGGAGTGGTTCAGCCCCAGCATTTT
.,TRBJ2-1,.,TRBV29-1,13,CSVPGSTYNEQFF,TGCAGCGTCCCGGGGAGTACCTACAATGAGCAGTTCTTC
.,TRBJ1-2,few,TRBV7-2,17,CASSLAQGFKQKDGYTF,TGTGCCAGCAGCTTAGCGCAGGGGTTTAAGCAGAAGGATGGCTACACCTTC
.,TRBJ2-3,.,TRBV11-2,13,CASSLIRENTQYF,TGTGCCAGCAGCTTAATTCGGGAAAATACGCAGTATTTT
TRBD2,TRBJ2-5,few,TRBV7-2,15,CASSSGLAGEETQYF,TGTGCCAGCAGCTCCGGACTAGCGGGAGAAGAGACCCAGTACTTC
.,TRBJ1-2,few,TRBV20-1,11,CSARDTYGYTF,TGCAGTGCTAGAGATACTTATGGCTACACCTTC
TRBD1,TRBJ1-5,.,TRBV5-1,14,CASSFGTGDQPQHF,TGCGCCAGCAGCTTCGGGACAGGGGACCAGCCCCAGCATTTT
TRBD1,TRBJ2-5,.,TRBV27,14,CASSSGQGKETQYF,TGTGCCAGCAGTTCCGGACAGGGAAAAGAGACCCAGTACTTC